This T cell receptor (beta chain) derives from a study of shared clonotypes between healthy human individuals. In the study overall: CD4 naive and memory got three plates each, CD8 naive two, CD8 memory one.

About this clone itself: Other DNA sequences from this sample encode an identical CDR3 as well.

The CDR3 has 13 amino acids. The germline gives CDR1 SGHVS, CDR2 FQNEAQ. The V and J ends lost 6 bases and 5 bases respectively, with 13 bases between them. TCRdb's copy holds only in-frame clones and misses some; the assay was immunoSEQ multiplex PCR. This table has about 1 million clones, around four fifths appearing once. J is TRBJ1-2 and V is TRBV7-8; D uncertain. Sequencing was done on a sample of memory CD4+ T cells sorted from blood. Noted subset: CD45RA-negative fraction. The sequence came from a man between 18 and 35 years old in good health. The CDR3 loop reads CASSLEGTYGYTF. The CDR3 DNA reads TGTGCCAGCAGTCTAGAGGGCACGTATGGCTACACCTTC.